This T cell receptor beta chain was observed in a study of blood T cell repertoires in COVID-19. Study details: Sources were T cells, B-cell-depleted T cells, or PBMCs; the material itself was cDNA or gDNA.

Germline V gene sequence: CDR1 SNHLY, CDR2 FYNNEI. The CDR3 sequence is 15 residues long. V dropped 6 bases and J dropped 9; count of bases not matched to a gene: 8. This clone was recorded once. Here immunoSEQ multiplex PCR was the method, and the copy in TCRdb shows in-frame clones only, minus some. The sample contains 350,000 to 450,000 clones, roughly 90% of which appear only once. Cohort 3 donors counted as recovered after two negative PCRs, clearance, or resolved symptoms. The chain employs TRBV2 and TRBJ2-1, with TRBD2 matching over 13 bases. This clonotype originated in a woman aged 25 to 39 who had recovered from COVID-19. Input material: PBMCs or T cells enriched from blood (not recorded which). CDR3 bases: TGTGCCAGCAGAGAACTAGCGGGAGGGCGTATTGAGCAGTTCTTC. It translates to CASRELAGGRIEQFF.